Listed below are T cell receptor beta chains from one sample, sequenced in a study of blood T cell repertoires in COVID-19. The table came from immunoSEQ multiplex PCR; TCRdb's copy has only in-frame clones and leaves some out. The sample lists about 94,000 clones, 80% to 90% occurring once. Sequencing was performed on peripheral blood. These receptors originate from a woman aged 80 or over with acute or convalescent COVID-19. Both conserved end residues are part of each CDR3. A D gene is named only where the DNA matches it firmly. Rows may omit the clone size; those that give it use once, few, many or a size class.

d_call: TRBD2
v_call: TRBV7-2
j_call: TRBJ2-5
cdr3_length: 16
clone_size: .
cdr3_aa: CASSLARGGYQETQYF
cdr3_nt: TGTGCCAGCAGCTTAGCGCGGGGGGGGTACCAAGAGACCCAGTACTTC

d_call: .
v_call: TRBV5-1
j_call: TRBJ1-1
cdr3_length: 13
clone_size: .
cdr3_aa: CASRRDTYTEAFF
cdr3_nt: TGCGCCAGCAGGCGCGACACCTACACTGAAGCTTTCTTT

d_call: .
v_call: TRBV5-1
j_call: TRBJ2-5
cdr3_length: 11
clone_size: .
cdr3_aa: CASSLAETQYF
cdr3_nt: TGCGCCAGCAGCTTAGCAGAGACCCAGTACTTC

d_call: .
v_call: TRBV18
j_call: TRBJ2-5
cdr3_length: 13
clone_size: .
cdr3_aa: CASSPPRGETQYF
cdr3_nt: TGTGCCAGCTCACCACCGAGAGGGGAGACCCAGTACTTC

d_call: .
v_call: TRBV4-2
j_call: TRBJ2-3
cdr3_length: 17
clone_size: .
cdr3_aa: CASSQQPRGRNTDTQYF
cdr3_nt: TGTGCCAGCAGCCAGCAACCACGCGGGCGGAACACAGATACGCAGTATTTT

d_call: TRBD1
v_call: TRBV23-1
j_call: TRBJ2-7
cdr3_length: 15
clone_size: .
cdr3_aa: CASSQSGTVSYEQYF
cdr3_nt: TGCGCCAGCAGTCAATCCGGGACAGTCAGCTACGAGCAGTACTTC

d_call: .
v_call: TRBV5-6
j_call: TRBJ1-2
cdr3_length: 12
clone_size: few
cdr3_aa: CASSLDREGYTF
cdr3_nt: TGTGCCAGCAGCTTGGACCGAGAGGGCTACACCTTC

d_call: .
v_call: TRBV11-2
j_call: TRBJ1-1
cdr3_length: 14
clone_size: few
cdr3_aa: CASRLTTGPTEAFF
cdr3_nt: TGTGCCAGCAGACTCACGACTGGTCCCACTGAAGCTTTCTTT

d_call: .
v_call: TRBV6-6
j_call: TRBJ2-7
cdr3_length: 12
clone_size: .
cdr3_aa: CAISGSSYEQYF
cdr3_nt: TGTGCCATCTCGGGGTCCTCCTACGAGCAGTACTTC

d_call: TRBD1
v_call: TRBV5-1
j_call: TRBJ2-5
cdr3_length: 15
clone_size: few
cdr3_aa: CASSLWQGAQETQYF
cdr3_nt: TGCGCCAGCAGCTTGTGGCAGGGGGCACAAGAGACCCAGTACTTC

d_call: .
v_call: TRBV21-1
j_call: TRBJ2-1
cdr3_length: 19
clone_size: .
cdr3_aa: CASSKARLAGGPPYNEQFF
cdr3_nt: TGTGCCAGCAGCAAAGCGCGACTAGCGGGGGGGCCACCCTACAATGAGCAGTTCTTC

d_call: .
v_call: TRBV5-4
j_call: TRBJ2-5
cdr3_length: 15
clone_size: .
cdr3_aa: CASSLAPDSLETQYF
cdr3_nt: TGTGCCAGCAGCTTGGCCCCGGACAGCCTGGAGACCCAGTACTTC

d_call: .
v_call: TRBV2
j_call: TRBJ1-1
cdr3_length: 14
clone_size: .
cdr3_aa: CASTEGGRGTEAFF
cdr3_nt: TGTGCCAGCACCGAGGGGGGGCGCGGAACTGAAGCTTTCTTT

d_call: .
v_call: TRBV19
j_call: TRBJ2-3
cdr3_length: 16
clone_size: .
cdr3_aa: CASSIGLTVSTDTQYF
cdr3_nt: TGTGCCAGTAGTATTGGGCTGACAGTGAGCACAGATACGCAGTATTTT

d_call: TRBD1
v_call: TRBV7-8
j_call: TRBJ2-3
cdr3_length: 16
clone_size: .
cdr3_aa: CASSLADPGQGDTQYF
cdr3_nt: TGTGCCAGCAGCTTAGCCGACCCGGGACAGGGGGATACGCAGTATTTT

d_call: TRBD2
v_call: TRBV7-9
j_call: TRBJ2-5
cdr3_length: 17
clone_size: .
cdr3_aa: CASTNPGLAGGQETQYF
cdr3_nt: TGTGCCAGCACAAACCCTGGGCTAGCGGGGGGGCAAGAGACCCAGTACTTC

d_call: .
v_call: TRBV27
j_call: TRBJ1-2
cdr3_length: 14
clone_size: .
cdr3_aa: CASSLSSPGYGYTF
cdr3_nt: TGTGCCAGCAGTTTATCCAGTCCGGGCTATGGCTACACCTTC

d_call: TRBD2
v_call: TRBV7-2
j_call: TRBJ2-1
cdr3_length: 16
clone_size: once
cdr3_aa: CASSEKRGGSYNEQFF
cdr3_nt: TGTGCCAGCAGCGAGAAACGGGGGGGCTCCTACAATGAGCAGTTCTTC

d_call: .
v_call: TRBV2
j_call: TRBJ2-7
cdr3_length: 15
clone_size: .
cdr3_aa: CASSVRVRGFAEQYF
cdr3_nt: TGTGCCAGCAGTGTCCGGGTCAGGGGTTTTGCCGAGCAGTACTTC

d_call: TRBD1
v_call: TRBV6-5
j_call: TRBJ2-1
cdr3_length: 14
clone_size: .
cdr3_aa: CASSRDRDHNEQFF
cdr3_nt: TGTGCCAGCAGCCGGGACAGGGATCACAATGAGCAGTTCTTC

d_call: .
v_call: TRBV3-1/TRBV3-2
j_call: TRBJ2-7
cdr3_length: 15
clone_size: .
cdr3_aa: CASSQESGLAYEQYF
cdr3_nt: TGTGCCAGCAGCCAAGAGTCAGGGCTTGCCTACGAGCAGTACTTC

d_call: .
v_call: TRBV11-2
j_call: TRBJ2-5
cdr3_length: 14
clone_size: .
cdr3_aa: CASSFGGAEETQYF
cdr3_nt: TGTGCCAGCAGCTTCGGAGGGGCCGAGGAGACCCAGTACTTC

d_call: .
v_call: TRBV19
j_call: TRBJ1-4
cdr3_length: 14
clone_size: .
cdr3_aa: CASSMGREGEKLFF
cdr3_nt: TGTGCCAGTAGTATGGGCAGGGAAGGGGAAAAACTGTTTTTT

d_call: TRBD1
v_call: TRBV18
j_call: TRBJ1-1
cdr3_length: 18
clone_size: .
cdr3_aa: CASSPRLWTGNMNTEAFF
cdr3_nt: TGTGCCAGCTCACCCAGACTTTGGACAGGGAACATGAACACTGAAGCTTTCTTT

d_call: .
v_call: TRBV24-1
j_call: TRBJ2-1
cdr3_length: 15
clone_size: .
cdr3_aa: CATSDGGTPYNEQFF
cdr3_nt: TGTGCCACCAGTGATGGGGGGACCCCCTACAATGAGCAGTTCTTC

d_call: TRBD1
v_call: TRBV5-1
j_call: TRBJ1-2
cdr3_length: 15
clone_size: .
cdr3_aa: CASSSSTGTQGGYTF
cdr3_nt: TGCGCCAGCAGCTCCTCGACAGGGACCCAAGGTGGCTACACCTTC

d_call: .
v_call: TRBV19
j_call: TRBJ1-1
cdr3_length: 11
clone_size: few
cdr3_aa: CASSIAAEAFF
cdr3_nt: TGTGCCAGTAGTATCGCAGCTGAAGCTTTCTTT

d_call: .
v_call: TRBV18
j_call: TRBJ2-7
cdr3_length: 15
clone_size: .
cdr3_aa: CASSPRRTLNYGQYF
cdr3_nt: TGTGCCAGCTCACCCCGGCGGACACTAAACTACGGGCAGTACTTC

d_call: .
v_call: TRBV3-1/TRBV3-2
j_call: TRBJ2-3
cdr3_length: 15
clone_size: .
cdr3_aa: CASSQDIQWGSTQYF
cdr3_nt: TGTGCCAGCAGCCAAGATATACAGTGGGGCAGTACGCAGTATTTT

d_call: TRBD1
v_call: TRBV4-2
j_call: TRBJ1-2
cdr3_length: 15
clone_size: .
cdr3_aa: CASSQGFQGAVRYTF
cdr3_nt: TGTGCCAGCAGCCAAGGATTCCAGGGGGCCGTGCGCTACACCTTC

d_call: TRBD1
v_call: TRBV4-2
j_call: TRBJ1-2
cdr3_length: 15
clone_size: .
cdr3_aa: CASSQDQGAVGGYTF
cdr3_nt: TGTGCCAGCAGCCAAGATCAGGGGGCTGTAGGCGGCTACACCTTC

d_call: .
v_call: TRBV30
j_call: TRBJ1-2
cdr3_length: 17
clone_size: .
cdr3_aa: CAWTNGILTGNLGGYTF
cdr3_nt: TGTGCCTGGACTAATGGAATCCTAACAGGAAATCTAGGCGGCTACACCTTC

d_call: TRBD2
v_call: TRBV4-2
j_call: TRBJ2-1
cdr3_length: 17
clone_size: .
cdr3_aa: CASSQDPSGAKYNEQFF
cdr3_nt: TGTGCCAGCAGCCAAGATCCTAGCGGGGCGAAATACAATGAGCAGTTCTTC

d_call: .
v_call: TRBV27
j_call: TRBJ1-6
cdr3_length: 15
clone_size: once
cdr3_aa: CASSLGDTRNSPLHF
cdr3_nt: TGTGCCAGCAGTTTGGGGGACACACGTAATTCACCCCTCCACTTT

d_call: TRBD1
v_call: TRBV7-2
j_call: TRBJ2-1
cdr3_length: 12
clone_size: .
cdr3_aa: CASGTGVNEQFF
cdr3_nt: TGTGCCAGCGGGACAGGGGTCAATGAGCAGTTCTTC

d_call: .
v_call: TRBV7-2
j_call: TRBJ2-7
cdr3_length: 15
clone_size: .
cdr3_aa: CASSLFPGRTYEQYF
cdr3_nt: TGTGCCAGCAGCCTCTTTCCGGGTAGGACCTACGAGCAGTACTTC

d_call: TRBD1
v_call: TRBV30
j_call: TRBJ2-3
cdr3_length: 14
clone_size: .
cdr3_aa: CAWSRDRASDTQYF
cdr3_nt: TGTGCCTGGTCCCGGGACAGGGCTTCAGATACGCAGTATTTT

d_call: .
v_call: TRBV19
j_call: TRBJ1-1
cdr3_length: 14
clone_size: .
cdr3_aa: CASSIVGGRTEAFF
cdr3_nt: TGTGCCAGTAGTATAGTCGGGGGGCGGACTGAAGCTTTCTTT

d_call: TRBD1
v_call: TRBV7-2
j_call: TRBJ2-5
cdr3_length: 15
clone_size: .
cdr3_aa: CASSPSDRGEETQYF
cdr3_nt: TGTGCCAGCAGCCCATCAGACAGGGGGGAGGAGACCCAGTACTTC

d_call: .
v_call: TRBV3-1/TRBV3-2
j_call: TRBJ1-2
cdr3_length: 13
clone_size: few
cdr3_aa: CASSQAAQIGYTF
cdr3_nt: TGTGCCAGCAGCCAAGCGGCACAGATCGGCTACACCTTC

d_call: TRBD1
v_call: TRBV10-3
j_call: TRBJ1-3
cdr3_length: 16
clone_size: .
cdr3_aa: CAISDSRTGTGNTIYF
cdr3_nt: TGTGCCATCAGTGATTCTCGGACAGGGACTGGAAACACCATATATTTT

d_call: .
v_call: TRBV5-4
j_call: TRBJ2-3
cdr3_length: 20
clone_size: .
cdr3_aa: CASSLRPLTGLTVSPYTQYF
cdr3_nt: TGTGCCAGCAGCCTAAGACCCCTCACCGGACTAACCGTCTCTCCCTATACGCAGTATTTT

d_call: TRBD1
v_call: TRBV7-2
j_call: TRBJ2-3
cdr3_length: 16
clone_size: .
cdr3_aa: CASSTLRGLGTDTQYF
cdr3_nt: TGTGCCAGCAGCACCCTAAGGGGGCTTGGCACAGATACGCAGTATTTT

d_call: TRBD1
v_call: TRBV11-3
j_call: TRBJ2-1
cdr3_length: 17
clone_size: .
cdr3_aa: CASSSGQGVSSYNEQFF
cdr3_nt: TGTGCCAGCAGCTCCGGACAGGGCGTGAGCTCCTACAATGAGCAGTTCTTC

d_call: .
v_call: TRBV10-3
j_call: TRBJ1-2
cdr3_length: 16
clone_size: .
cdr3_aa: CAISESRSGAFYGYTF
cdr3_nt: TGTGCCATCAGTGAGTCGAGGTCAGGGGCTTTCTATGGCTACACCTTC